This is a list of T cell receptor beta chains from one sample in a study of post-analysis software for immune sequencing data. Each CDR3 protein is one row after TCRdb ran MiXCR on the PCR reads. Of 820,000 or so distinct CDR3 sequences listed, 53% are singletons. What was sequenced was blood. These receptors all come from a girl aged 5-17 years with multiple sclerosis. CDR3s include the opening cysteine and the closing phenylalanine or tryptophan. The D gene is left open where the match is weak. Some rows mark clone size as missing; the rest say once, few, many or name a class of expanded clone.

NA	TRBV7-8	TRBJ2-1	NA	CASSLILVGGEQFF	TGTGCCAGCAGCCTCATTTTGGTGGGAGGTGAGCAGTTCTTC
NA	TRBV20-1	TRBJ1-2	NA	CSAKPWGPETNYGYTF	TGCAGTGCCAAACCCTGGGGACCTGAGACTAACTATGGCTACACCTTC
NA	TRBV7-3	TRBJ2-7	NA	CASSLTGPAPYEQYF	TGTGCCAGCAGCTTAACGGGGCCAGCCCCCTACGAGCAGTACTTC
NA	TRBV3-1	TRBJ2-1	NA	CASSQDQGWNEQFF	TGTGCCAGCAGCCAAGATCAGGGGTGGAATGAGCAGTTCTTC
NA	TRBV14	TRBJ2-5	NA	CASSQEGSERETQYF	TGTGCCAGCAGCCAAGAAGGCAGTGAAAGAGAGACCCAGTACTTC
TRBD2	TRBV7-2	TRBJ2-5	NA	CASTLGGDAETQYF	TGTGCCAGCACTCTGGGAGGGGACGCGGAGACCCAGTACTTC
NA	TRBV7-2	TRBJ2-7	NA	CASSLAAVGAYEQYF	TGTGCCAGCAGCTTGGCGGCCGTCGGCGCCTACGAGCAGTACTTC
TRBD2	TRBV29-1	TRBJ2-1	once	CSVDGTSGGDEQFF	TGCAGCGTTGATGGGACTAGCGGTGGCGATGAGCAGTTCTTC
TRBD2	TRBV5-5	TRBJ2-3	once	CASSLAASGSWADTQYF	TGTGCCAGCAGCTTGGCGGCTAGCGGGAGTTGGGCAGATACGCAGTATTTT
NA	TRBV20-1	TRBJ2-7	few	CSASRVPAYEQYF	TGCAGTGCTAGTAGGGTACCCGCCTACGAGCAGTACTTC
NA	TRBV20-1	TRBJ1-1	NA	CSARGTAGLNLQTAFF	TGCAGTGCTAGAGGGACGGCAGGCTTAAACCTACAAACAGCTTTCTTT
TRBD2	TRBV18	TRBJ2-1	NA	CASSQTSRDNNEQFF	TGTGCCAGCTCTCAGACTAGCAGGGATAACAATGAGCAGTTCTTC
TRBD1	TRBV20-1	TRBJ1-5	NA	CSATGGSDQPQHF	TGCAGTGCTACAGGGGGAAGCGATCAGCCCCAGCATTTT
TRBD2	TRBV9	TRBJ2-7	few	CASSVGGGTFPSEQYF	TGTGCCAGCAGCGTAGGCGGGGGGACTTTCCCCTCCGAGCAGTACTTC
NA	TRBV5-1	TRBJ2-4	NA	CASSLGGKDKNIQYF	TGCGCCAGCAGCTTGGGGGGCAAAGACAAAAACATTCAGTACTTC
NA	TRBV12-3/TRBV12-4	TRBJ2-7	few	CASSHPLGPLYEQYF	TGTGCCAGCAGCCATCCCCTTGGGCCCCTCTACGAGCAGTACTTC
TRBD2	TRBV5-1	TRBJ2-4	NA	CASSLEEVAGGNIQYF	TGCGCCAGCAGCTTGGAAGAAGTAGCGGGAGGTAACATTCAGTACTTC
TRBD1	TRBV2	TRBJ1-5	many	CASSPGGGGQPQHF	TGTGCCAGCAGTCCAGGGGGGGGCGGGCAGCCCCAGCATTTT
NA	TRBV7-9	TRBJ2-4	NA	CASSLDPGVAKNIQYF	TGTGCCAGCAGCTTAGACCCGGGGGTCGCCAAAAACATTCAGTACTTC
TRBD1	TRBV6-5	TRBJ2-2	NA	CASRRTGDTGELFF	TGTGCCAGCAGGAGGACAGGGGACACCGGGGAGCTGTTTTTT
TRBD1	TRBV5-5	TRBJ2-1	once	CASSFPTGTGGNEQFF	TGTGCCAGCAGCTTCCCAACCGGGACAGGGGGCAATGAGCAGTTCTTC
TRBD2	TRBV12-3/TRBV12-4	TRBJ2-1	NA	CASRFSGRAGKNEQFF	TGTGCCAGCAGATTTAGCGGGAGGGCCGGTAAGAATGAGCAGTTCTTC
NA	TRBV25-1	TRBJ2-7	NA	CASSDMSFEQYF	TGTGCCAGCAGTGATATGAGTTTCGAGCAGTACTTC
NA	TRBV4-1	TRBJ2-5	NA	CASSQVVRETQYF	TGCGCCAGCAGCCAAGTGGTTCGAGAGACCCAGTACTTC
NA	TRBV7-2	TRBJ2-7	once	CASSAALGPEQYF	TGTGCCAGCAGCGCGGCCCTGGGCCCAGAGCAGTACTTC
NA	TRBV5-1	TRBJ2-3	NA	CASSGFSDSTDTQYF	TGCGCCAGCAGCGGGTTTAGCGACTCCACAGATACGCAGTATTTT
NA	TRBV7-2	TRBJ2-4	NA	CASSLAPIPQGAKNIQYF	TGTGCCAGCAGCTTAGCTCCGATACCGCAGGGGGCCAAAAACATTCAGTACTTC
NA	TRBV19	TRBJ1-4	NA	CASSVTVATNEKLFF	TGTGCCAGTAGCGTGACGGTTGCAACTAATGAAAAACTGTTTTTT
NA	TRBV7-2	TRBJ2-5	NA	CASSLGSGQLQTQYF	TGTGCCAGCAGCTTAGGCTCAGGACAACTCCAGACCCAGTACTTC
NA	TRBV5-1	TRBJ2-7	few	CASSLLGPIYEQYF	TGCGCCAGCAGCTTGCTGGGGCCCATATACGAGCAGTACTTC
TRBD2	TRBV20-1	TRBJ2-7	few	CSARSGLALYEQYF	TGCAGTGCTAGATCGGGACTAGCGCTCTACGAGCAGTACTTC
NA	TRBV3-1	TRBJ2-7	few	CASSLSPVLSSYEQYF	TGTGCCAGCAGCCTGTCTCCGGTCCTAAGCTCCTACGAGCAGTACTTC
NA	TRBV7-9	TRBJ2-7	once	CASSLGAATNEQYF	TGTGCCAGCAGCTTAGGGGCAGCCACGAACGAGCAGTACTTC
TRBD2	TRBV12-3/TRBV12-4	TRBJ2-5	NA	CASTLLKAGTLRGQYF	TGTGCCAGCACCCTCCTCAAAGCGGGAACGCTTAGAGGGCAGTACTTC
TRBD1	TRBV5-1	TRBJ2-7	NA	CASSTGQSNSYEQYF	TGCGCCAGCAGCACGGGACAGAGTAACTCCTACGAGCAGTACTTC
NA	TRBV12-3/TRBV12-4	TRBJ1-2	NA	CASTTGGVDYGYTF	TGTGCCAGCACTACCGGGGGGGTGGACTATGGCTACACCTTC
NA	TRBV6-5	TRBJ1-1	NA	CASSYARNTEAFF	TGTGCCAGCAGTTACGCAAGGAACACTGAAGCTTTCTTT
TRBD1	TRBV4-1	TRBJ1-4	NA	CASSLLTGEVKLFF	TGCGCCAGCAGCCTTTTGACAGGGGAGGTAAAACTGTTTTTT